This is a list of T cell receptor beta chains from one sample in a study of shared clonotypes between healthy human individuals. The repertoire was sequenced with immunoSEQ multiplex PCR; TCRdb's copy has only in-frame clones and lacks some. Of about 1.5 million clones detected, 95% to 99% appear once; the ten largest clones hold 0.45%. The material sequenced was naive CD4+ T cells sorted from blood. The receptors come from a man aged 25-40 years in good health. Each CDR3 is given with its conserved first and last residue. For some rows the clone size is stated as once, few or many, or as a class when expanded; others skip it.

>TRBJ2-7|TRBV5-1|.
CASSLRDWGSYEQYF
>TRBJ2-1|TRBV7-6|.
CASSLAAGVNNEQFF
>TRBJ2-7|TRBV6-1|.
CASSDLSGLAGLYEQYF
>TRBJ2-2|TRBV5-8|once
CASSRTLSGELFF
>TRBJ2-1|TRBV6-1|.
CASSEARTSGRPRDNEQFF
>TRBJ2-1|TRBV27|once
CASSSRQGERQFF
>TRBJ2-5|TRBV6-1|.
CATSLGLGETQYF
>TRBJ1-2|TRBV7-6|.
CASSLEVGWDRVDGYTF
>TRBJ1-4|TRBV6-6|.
CASNLREGEKLFF
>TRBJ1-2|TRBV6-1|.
CASSERTDYGYTF
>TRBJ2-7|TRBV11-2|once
CASSLGGTPSGWNEQYF
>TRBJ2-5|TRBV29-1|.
CSVAPSDQETQYF
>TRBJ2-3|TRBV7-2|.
CASSRRLAGEHQPNTQYF
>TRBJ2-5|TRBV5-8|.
CASSLAQGATQETQYF
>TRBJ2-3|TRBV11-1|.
CASSAQGTQYF
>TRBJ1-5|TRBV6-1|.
CASSRGGDSNQPQHF
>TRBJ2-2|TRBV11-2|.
CASSPAATHTGELFF
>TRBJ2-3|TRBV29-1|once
CSVETSSTDTQYF
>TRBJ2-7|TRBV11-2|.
CASSPGQGAYEQYF
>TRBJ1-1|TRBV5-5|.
CASSLLTVLNTEAFF
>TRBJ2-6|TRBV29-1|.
CSVGSGTGISGANVLTF
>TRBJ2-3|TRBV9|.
CASSVDSVSTDTQYF
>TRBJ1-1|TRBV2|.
CASRAAYLKTEAFF
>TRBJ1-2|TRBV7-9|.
CASSLRTGGIPLYGYTF
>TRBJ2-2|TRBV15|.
CATSRDLVPGGGELFF
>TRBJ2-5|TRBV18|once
CASLRNRGLTETQYF
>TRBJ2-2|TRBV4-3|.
CASSQDLGGRFAGELFF
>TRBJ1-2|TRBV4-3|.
CASSQSPGLTNYGYTF
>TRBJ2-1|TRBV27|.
CASSLYSGRNNEQFF
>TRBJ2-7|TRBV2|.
CASSRQGAYEQYF
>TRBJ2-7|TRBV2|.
CASRTNQYEQYF
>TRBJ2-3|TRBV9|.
CASSAGQHTDTQYF
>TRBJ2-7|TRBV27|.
CASSRYEQYF
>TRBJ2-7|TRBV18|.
CASSPTGGISSYEQYF
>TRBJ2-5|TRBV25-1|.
CASSVPRGGLQETQYF
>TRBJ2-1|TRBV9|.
CASSVDQEPREDEQFF
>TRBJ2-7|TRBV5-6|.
CASSPGTSYSYEQYF
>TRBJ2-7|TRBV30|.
CAWSVSYYEQYF
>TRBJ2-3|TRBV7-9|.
CASSPGLAGTTDTQYF
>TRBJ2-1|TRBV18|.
CASSPSPRPASYNEQFF
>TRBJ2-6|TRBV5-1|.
CASSLRGPGANVLTF
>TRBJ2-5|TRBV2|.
CASNWVGETQYF
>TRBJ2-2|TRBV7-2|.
CASSWSTGELFF
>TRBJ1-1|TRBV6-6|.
CASSSDRNTEAFF
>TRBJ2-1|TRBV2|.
CASRDRGDEQFF
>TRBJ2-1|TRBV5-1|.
CASSPSRVGGEQFF
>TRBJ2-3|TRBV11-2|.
CASSSLGGSEVDTQYF
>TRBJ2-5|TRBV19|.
CASRGLAGPRPQETQYF
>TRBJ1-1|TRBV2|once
CASSEAYGGGTEAFF
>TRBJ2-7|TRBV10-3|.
CAISASGTSGYEQYF